This TCR beta chain was sequenced in a study of T-cell memory formation after mild COVID-19. Study-wide findings and caveats: Later expanders leaned CD4+, whereas clones that contracted between day 15 and 85 were balanced CD4/CD8. Researchers report contracting CD4+ clones mostly in CM and EM, with CD8+ clones in EMRA. There was no confirmation that second-wave clones peaking on day 37 were SARS-CoV-2 specific.

TCRdb analysed the 5' RACE reads with MiXCR anew, one entry per CDR3 protein. Altogether 250,000 to 350,000 distinct CDR3 sequences are present, about 16% being singletons, with the ten largest covering 22%. Germline V gene lookup returns CDR1 SQVTM and CDR2 ANQGSEA. The CDR3 loop spans 11 amino acids. V dropped 7 bases and J dropped 7 bases, with 13 bases sitting between them. This clonotype showed up many times. The antigen is unknown. This clonotype originated in a man aged 18 to 30 who had mild COVID-19 (a few samples of this study predate the infection). Cell type and time point are not known. The J gene is TRBJ2-5, the V gene TRBV29-1, with no clear D. The sample was PBMCs or a T cell subset sorted from them (not recorded which). This CDR3 reads CSAIILGTQYF. The CDR3 region has the DNA TGCAGCGCCATTATCCTTGGGACCCAGTACTTC.